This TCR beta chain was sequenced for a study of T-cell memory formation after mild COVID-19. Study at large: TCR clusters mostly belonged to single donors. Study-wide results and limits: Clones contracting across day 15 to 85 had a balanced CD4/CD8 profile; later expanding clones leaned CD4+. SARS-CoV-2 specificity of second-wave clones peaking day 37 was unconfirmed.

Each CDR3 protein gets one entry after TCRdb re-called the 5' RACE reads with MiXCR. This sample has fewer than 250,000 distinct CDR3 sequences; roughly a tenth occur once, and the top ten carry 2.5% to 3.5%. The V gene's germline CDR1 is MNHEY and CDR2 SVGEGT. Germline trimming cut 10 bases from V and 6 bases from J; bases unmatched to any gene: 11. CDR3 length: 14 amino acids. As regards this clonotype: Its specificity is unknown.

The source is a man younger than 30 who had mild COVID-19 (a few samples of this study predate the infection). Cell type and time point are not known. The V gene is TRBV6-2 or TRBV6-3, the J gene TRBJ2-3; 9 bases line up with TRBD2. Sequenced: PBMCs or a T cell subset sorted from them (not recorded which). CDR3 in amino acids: CATGRGGSLDTQYF. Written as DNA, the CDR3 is TGTGCCACCGGGCGGGGGGGATCCTTGGATACGCAGTATTTT.